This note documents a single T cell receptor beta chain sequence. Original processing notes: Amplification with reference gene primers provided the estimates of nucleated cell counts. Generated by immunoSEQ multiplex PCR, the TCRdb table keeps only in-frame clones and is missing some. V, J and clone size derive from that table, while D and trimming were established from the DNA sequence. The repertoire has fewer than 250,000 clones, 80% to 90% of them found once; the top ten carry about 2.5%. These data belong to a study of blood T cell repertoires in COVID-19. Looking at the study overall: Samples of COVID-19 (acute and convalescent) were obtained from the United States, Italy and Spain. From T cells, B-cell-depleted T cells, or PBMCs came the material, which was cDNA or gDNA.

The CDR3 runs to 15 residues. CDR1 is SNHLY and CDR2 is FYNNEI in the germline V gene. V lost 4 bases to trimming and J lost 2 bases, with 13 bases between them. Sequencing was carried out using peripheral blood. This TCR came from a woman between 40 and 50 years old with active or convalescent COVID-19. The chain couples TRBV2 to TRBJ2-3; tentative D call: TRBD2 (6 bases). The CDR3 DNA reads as TGTGCCAGCAGTGGGAACGCGGGATACACAGATACGCAGTATTTT. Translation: CASSGNAGYTDTQYF.